The TCR beta chain under discussion was sequenced for a study of cytomegalovirus exposure and HLA in healthy donors. PCR used 60 Vbeta primers and 13 Jbeta primers. Assay used: immunoSEQ multiplex PCR; TCRdb lists only in-frame clones, some missing. This sample yields approximately 110,000 clones, of which around 64% are seen a single time; roughly 8.7% belongs to the top ten. As concerns this clone: Its specificity is unknown.

The CDR3 has 18 residues. Germline V CDR1 and CDR2: SGDLS, YYNGEE. V shed 0 bases, J shed 5 bases, and the junction held 11 bases outside the gene matches. Whole-study results and caveats: Immune exposure was documented only through CMV serostatus. Within an earlier analysis, most TCR beta V segments proved productive either about 90% or about 30% of the time.

The sample consisted of PBMCs. The chain carries TRBV9 and TRBJ2-1, with 10 bases matching TRBD2. The source is a man aged 25 to 45 in good health and CMV-seropositive. For the CDR3, the DNA is TGTGCCAGCAGCGTAGCCCGGGAGCGGGAGGGTTCCAACAATGAGCAGTTCTTC. It is translated as CASSVAREREGSNNEQFF.